A single sample gave rise to the 14 T cell receptor beta chains below, sequenced in a study of molecular identifiers for immune sequencing clone quantification. TCRdb reanalysed the PCR reads using MiXCR and keeps one entry per CDR3 protein. The repertoire has 79,000 or so distinct CDR3 sequences, roughly 25% of them found once; the top ten carry about 0.8%. The sample was naive CD8+ T cells from blood, with Jurkat cell RNA spiked in. Subset meaning: FACS-sorted CD8+CD4-CCR7+CD45RA+ naive T cells. Receptor source: a human donor in good health. Some libraries in this study had Jurkat cell RNA spiked in.

This chain links TRBV30 with TRBJ2-1; TRBD2 agrees at 7 bases. This CDR3 has 14 amino acids. After removal of 3 bases from V and 2 bases from J, the junction contained 4 bases not matched to a gene. Germline CDR1 and CDR2: GTSNPN and SVGIG (reference sequence). CDR3 loop: CAWRELATYNEQFF. The CDR3 coding sequence is TGTGCCTGGAGAGAACTAGCGACCTACAATGAGCAGTTCTTC.

A few counts support this clonotype. The chain recombines TRBV7-9 with TRBJ2-7; tentative D call: TRBD2 (6 bases). CDR1 and CDR2 (germline): SEHNR, FQNEAQ (reference sequence). This CDR3 has 15 amino acids. V was pared by 5 bases and J by 6 bases, with 20 bases between. The CDR3 coding sequence is TGTGCCAGCAGCCCACCCGGGACGGGCGGGATCGAGCAGTACTTC. Its protein is CASSPPGTGGIEQYF.

With respect to this clonotype: A much more abundant neighbour one base away suggests this may be a read error. The chain carries TRBV4-1 and TRBJ2-2, with D perhaps matching TRBD2 (5 bases). The CDR3 length is 14 residues. Per the germline V gene, CDR1 is MGHRA and CDR2 is YSYEKL. The CDR3 region has the DNA TGCGCCAGCAGCCAACGACCTCTGGCCGGGGAGCAGTTTTTT. Translating it yields CASSQRPLAGEQFF.

Turning to this clonotype: A single base separates this from a much larger clone, so it may be a read error. The gene calls are TRBV29-1 and TRBJ2-3; D not resolved. The germline gives CDR1 SQVTM, CDR2 ANQGSEA. The CDR3 contains 11 residues. CDR3 protein: CSAEYEGTQYF. The CDR3 nucleotides are TGCAGCGCTGAATATGAAGGTACGCAGTATTTT.

The chain is built from TRBV10-2 and TRBJ2-5; D perhaps matches TRBD2 (5 bases). This CDR3 region has 17 residues. The germline gives CDR1 WSHSY, CDR2 SAAADI. V gave up 7 bases and J gave up 2 bases, with 23 bases separating them. The CDR3, as DNA: TGCGCCAGCACCCCCCCCGGGGTAAGGGATTGGCAAGAGACCCAGTACTTC. This codes for CASTPPGVRDWQETQYF.

Details on this clonotype: Just one base apart from a much larger clone, this may be a read error. This sequence joins TRBV6-2 or TRBV6-3 and TRBJ1-5; no definite D call. CDR1 MNHEY and CDR2 SVGEGT come from the germline V gene. This CDR3 comprises 13 residues. CDR3: CAGSYSIGEPQHF. CDR3 in DNA: TGTGCCGGCAGTTACTCCATCGGGGAGCCCCAGCATTTT.

Many counts were recorded for this clonotype. The CDR3 loop reads CATRGGYTEAFF. The CDR3 region has the DNA TGTGCCACCAGAGGGGGGTACACTGAAGCTTTCTTT. The chain has TRBV5-4 and TRBJ1-1, with a weak D call TRBD1 (6 bases). Deletions cut 9 bases from V and 3 bases from J, with 12 bases between. CDR1 is SGHNT, CDR2 YYREEE, per germline (reference sequence). The CDR3 is 12 residues long.

The genes are TRBV3-1 and TRBJ1-5, with D perhaps matching TRBD1 (5 bases). The CDR3 loop spans 16 amino acids. Trimming stripped 4 bases from V and 2 bases from J, with 15 bases between. The germline gives CDR1 LGHDT, CDR2 YNNKEL (reference sequence). The CDR3: CASSLGHTGGNQPQHF. The DNA for the CDR3 is TGTGCCAGCAGCCTCGGACACACGGGGGGCAATCAGCCCCAGCATTTT. The full variable domain, with the rest looked up from reference TRBV3-1 and TRBJ1-5, is DTAVSQTPKYLVTQMGNDKSIKCEQNLGHDTMYWYKQDSKKFLKIMFSYNNKELIINETVPNRFSPKSPDKAHLNLHINSLELGDSAVYFCASSLGHTGGNQPQHFGDGTRLSIL.

This clonotype was observed a few times. The chain is built from TRBV19 and TRBJ1-2; the D is unclear. Trimming cost V 8 bases and J 1 base, with 8 bases left between them. CDR3 length: 12 residues. CDR1 and CDR2 from the germline V gene are LNHDA and SQIVND (reference sequence). The chain's CDR3 is CASQLDNYGYTF. As DNA, the CDR3 is TGTGCCAGTCAACTGGATAACTATGGCTACACCTTC. The full variable domain, completed using reference TRBV19 and TRBJ1-2, is DGGITQSPKYLFRKEGQNVTLSCEQNLNHDAMYWYRQDPGQGLRLIYYSQIVNDFQKGDIAEGYSVSREKKESFPLTVTSAQKNPTAFYLCASQLDNYGYTFGSGTRLTVV.

The DNA for the CDR3 is TGTGCCAGCAGTTTATGGGCAGGGGATGCCTATGGCTACACCTTC. This codes for CASSLWAGDAYGYTF. This rearrangement joins TRBV27 to TRBJ1-2; D is perhaps TRBD1 (6 bases). Germline CDR1 MNHEY, CDR2 SMNVEV (reference sequence). This CDR3 is built from 15 residues. V dropped 1 base and J dropped 4 bases, with 13 bases sitting between them.

This clonotype showed up just once. A read error may be the cause here, since a much bigger clone is one base away. The rearrangement joins TRBV4-3 to TRBJ2-1; TRBD1 aligns across 7 bases. The CDR3 has 16 residues. In germline, CDR1 is LGHNA, CDR2 YSLEER. CDR3 protein: CASGQDRDSSYNEQFF. In nucleotides, the CDR3 is TGCGCCAGCGGCCAAGACCGGGACAGCTCCTACAATGAGCAGTTCTTC.

This clonotype was detected many times. The chain joins TRBV7-2 to TRBJ1-3; TRBD1 matches 8 bases. CDR1 and CDR2 from the germline V gene are SGHTA and FQGNSA. The CDR3 consists of 15 residues. Trimming at V came to 5 bases and at J to 8 bases, leaving 11 bases not matched to a gene. The CDR3 DNA reads TGTGCCAGCAGCCCCCACACAGGGGGAGGAGACACCATATATTTT. Protein product: CASSPHTGGGDTIYF.

The table lists this clonotype with many counts. The CDR3 sequence is CAGGGGEVNTEAFF. The DNA for the CDR3 is TGCGCAGGGGGAGGGGGGGAAGTGAACACTGAAGCTTTCTTT. V and J are TRBV29-1 and TRBJ1-1, with 7 bases fitting TRBD1. The germline V gene encodes CDR1 SQVTM and CDR2 ANQGSEA. The CDR3 is 14 residues long.

On this clonotype: This likely comes from a read error, as the CDR3 has no conserved phenylalanine or tryptophan at its end. The chain is built from TRBV4-1 and TRBJ2-7; 13 positions match TRBD2. CDR1 and CDR2 (germline): MGHRA, YSYEKL. The CDR3 loop spans 15 amino acids. J was trimmed by 2 bases and V by 2 bases; bases with no gene match: 0. The CDR3 nucleotides read TGCGCCAGCAGCCAAACTAGCGGGGGGGCCTACGAGCAGTACCTC. It encodes CASSQTSGGAYEQYL.